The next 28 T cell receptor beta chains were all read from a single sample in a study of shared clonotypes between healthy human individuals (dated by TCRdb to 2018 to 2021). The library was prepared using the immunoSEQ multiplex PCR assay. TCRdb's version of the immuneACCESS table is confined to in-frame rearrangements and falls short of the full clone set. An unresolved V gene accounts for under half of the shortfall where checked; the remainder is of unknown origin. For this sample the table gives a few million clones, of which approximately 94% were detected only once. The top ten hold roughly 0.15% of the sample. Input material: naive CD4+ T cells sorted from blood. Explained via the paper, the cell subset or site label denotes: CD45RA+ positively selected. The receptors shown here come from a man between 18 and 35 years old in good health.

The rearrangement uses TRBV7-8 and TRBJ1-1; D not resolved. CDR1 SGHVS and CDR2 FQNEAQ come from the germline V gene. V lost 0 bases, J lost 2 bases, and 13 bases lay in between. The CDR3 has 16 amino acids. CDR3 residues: CASSLALPAVNTEAFF. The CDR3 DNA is TGTGCCAGCAGCTTAGCGCTTCCCGCAGTTAACACTGAAGCTTTCTTT. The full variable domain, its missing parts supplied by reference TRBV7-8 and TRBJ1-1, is GAGVSQSPRYKVAKRGQDVALRCDPISGHVSLFWYQQALGQGPEFLTYFQNEAQLDKSGLPSDRFFAERPEGSVSTLKIQRTQQEDSAVYLCASSLALPAVNTEAFFGQGTRLTVV.

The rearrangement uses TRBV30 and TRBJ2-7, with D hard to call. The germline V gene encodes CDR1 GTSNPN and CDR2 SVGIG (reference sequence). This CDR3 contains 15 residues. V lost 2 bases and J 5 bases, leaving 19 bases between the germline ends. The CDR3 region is CAWSSSVQSGHEQYF. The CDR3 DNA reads TGTGCCTGGAGTTCCTCGGTCCAAAGTGGGCACGAGCAGTACTTC.

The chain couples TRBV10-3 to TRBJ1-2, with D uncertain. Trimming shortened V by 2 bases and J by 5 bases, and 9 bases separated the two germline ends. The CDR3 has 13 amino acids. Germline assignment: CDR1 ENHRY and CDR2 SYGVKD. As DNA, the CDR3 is TGTGCCATCAGTGAGGGTAGCGGTTATGGCTACACCTTC. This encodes CAISEGSGYGYTF.

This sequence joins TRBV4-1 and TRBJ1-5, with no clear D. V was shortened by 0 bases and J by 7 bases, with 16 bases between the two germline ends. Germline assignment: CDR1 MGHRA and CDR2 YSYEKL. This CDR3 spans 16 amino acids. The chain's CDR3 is CASSQDLTQLEQPQHF. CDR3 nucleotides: TGCGCCAGCAGCCAAGATCTGACGCAGCTCGAGCAGCCCCAGCATTTT.

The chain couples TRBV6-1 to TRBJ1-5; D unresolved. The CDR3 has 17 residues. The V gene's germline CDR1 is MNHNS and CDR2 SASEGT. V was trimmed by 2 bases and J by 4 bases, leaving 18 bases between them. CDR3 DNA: TGTGCCAGCAGTGAACTCAGAGCCCAGGCCCCAAATCAGCCCCAGCATTTT. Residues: CASSELRAQAPNQPQHF.

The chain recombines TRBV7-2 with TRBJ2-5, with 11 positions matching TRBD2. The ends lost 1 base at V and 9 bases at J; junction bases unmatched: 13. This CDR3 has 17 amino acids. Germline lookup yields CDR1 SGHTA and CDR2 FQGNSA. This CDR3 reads CASSLVLSSGGPLPQYF. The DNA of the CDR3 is TGTGCCAGCAGCTTAGTGCTTTCTAGCGGGGGGCCCTTGCCCCAGTACTTC.

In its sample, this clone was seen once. CDR3 in DNA: TGTGCCAGCAGTTACGGACAACAACCAGGGGAGCTGTTTTTT. Amino acid sequence: CASSYGQQPGELFF. V and J are TRBV6-5 and TRBJ2-2; TRBD1 might be the D (5 bases). The CDR3 is made up of 14 amino acids. V was clipped by 2 bases and J by 8 bases, with 12 bases between them. Germline CDR1 reads MNHEY; CDR2 reads SVGAGI.

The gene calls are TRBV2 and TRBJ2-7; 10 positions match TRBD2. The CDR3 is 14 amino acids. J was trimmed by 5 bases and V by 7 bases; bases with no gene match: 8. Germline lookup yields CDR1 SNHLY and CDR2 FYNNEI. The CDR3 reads CASIALAGVHEQYF. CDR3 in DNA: TGTGCCAGCATTGCCCTAGCGGGAGTTCACGAGCAGTACTTC.

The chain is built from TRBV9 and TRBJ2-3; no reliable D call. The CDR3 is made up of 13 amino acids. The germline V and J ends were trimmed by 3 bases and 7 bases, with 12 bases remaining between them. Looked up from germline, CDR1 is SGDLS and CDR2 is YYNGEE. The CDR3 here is CASSDALGNTQYF. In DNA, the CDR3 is TGTGCCAGCAGCGACGCCCTAGGTAATACGCAGTATTTT. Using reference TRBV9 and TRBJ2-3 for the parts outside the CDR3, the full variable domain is DSGVTQTPKHLITATGQRVTLRCSPRSGDLSVYWYQQSLDQGLQFLIQYYNGEERAKGNILERFSAQQFPDLHSELNLSSLELGDSALYFCASSDALGNTQYFGPGTRLTVL.

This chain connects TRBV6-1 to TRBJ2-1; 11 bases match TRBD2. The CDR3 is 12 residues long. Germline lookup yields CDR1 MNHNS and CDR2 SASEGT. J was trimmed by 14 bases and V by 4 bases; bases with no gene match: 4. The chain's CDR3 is CASSGSGRAEFF. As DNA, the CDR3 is TGTGCCAGCAGTGGTAGCGGGAGGGCCGAGTTCTTC.

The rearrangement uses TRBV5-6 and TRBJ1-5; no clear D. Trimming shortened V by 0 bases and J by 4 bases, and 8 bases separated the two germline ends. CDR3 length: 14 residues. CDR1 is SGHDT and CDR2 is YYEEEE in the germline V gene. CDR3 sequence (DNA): TGTGCCAGCAGCTTGGGGGCACAAAATCAGCCCCAGCATTTT. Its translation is CASSLGAQNQPQHF.

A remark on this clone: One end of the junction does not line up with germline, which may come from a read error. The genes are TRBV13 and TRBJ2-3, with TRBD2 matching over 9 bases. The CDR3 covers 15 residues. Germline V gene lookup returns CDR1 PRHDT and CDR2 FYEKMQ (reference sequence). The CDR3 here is CASSSWGTSRDTQYF. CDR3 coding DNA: TGTGCCAGCAGCTCTTGGGGGACTAGCAGAGATACGCAGTATTTT.

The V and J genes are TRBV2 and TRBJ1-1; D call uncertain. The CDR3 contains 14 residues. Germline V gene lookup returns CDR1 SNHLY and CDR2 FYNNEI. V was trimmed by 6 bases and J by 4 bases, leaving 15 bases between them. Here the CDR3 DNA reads TGTGCCAGCAGGGAGGGCCCAAAGGGCACTGAAGCTTTCTTT. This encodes CASREGPKGTEAFF.

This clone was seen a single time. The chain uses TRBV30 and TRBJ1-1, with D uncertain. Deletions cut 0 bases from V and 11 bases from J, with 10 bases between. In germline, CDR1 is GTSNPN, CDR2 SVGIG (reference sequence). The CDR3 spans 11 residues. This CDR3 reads CAWSVRELAFF. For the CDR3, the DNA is TGTGCCTGGAGTGTGAGAGAGTTGGCTTTCTTT.

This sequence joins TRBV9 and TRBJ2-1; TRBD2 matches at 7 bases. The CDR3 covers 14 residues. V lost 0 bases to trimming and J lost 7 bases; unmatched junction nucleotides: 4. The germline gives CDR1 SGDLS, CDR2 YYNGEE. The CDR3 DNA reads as TGTGCCAGCAGCGTAGCGGGGGGTTGGAATGAGCAGTTCTTC. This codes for CASSVAGGWNEQFF. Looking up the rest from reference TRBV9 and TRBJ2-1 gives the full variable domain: DSGVTQTPKHLITATGQRVTLRCSPRSGDLSVYWYQQSLDQGLQFLIQYYNGEERAKGNILERFSAQQFPDLHSELNLSSLELGDSALYFCASSVAGGWNEQFFGPGTRLTVL.

The CDR3 DNA reads as TGTGCCAGCTCACCACCGATTGTAGGACAGGCCAACACTGAAGCTTTCTTT. Protein sequence: CASSPPIVGQANTEAFF. J is TRBJ1-1 and V is TRBV18, with 7 bases identical to TRBD1. CDR1 is KGHSH and CDR2 is LQKENI in the germline V gene. This CDR3 contains 17 residues. V trimming: 0 bases; J trimming: 2 bases; junction bases outside the gene matches: 9.

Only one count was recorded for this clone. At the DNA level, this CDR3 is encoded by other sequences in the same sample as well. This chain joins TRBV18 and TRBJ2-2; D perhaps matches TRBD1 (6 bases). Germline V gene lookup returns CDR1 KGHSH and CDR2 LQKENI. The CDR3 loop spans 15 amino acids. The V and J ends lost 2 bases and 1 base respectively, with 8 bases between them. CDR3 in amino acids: CASSPGTLNTGELFF. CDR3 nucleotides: TGTGCCAGCTCACCAGGGACACTGAACACCGGGGAGCTGTTTTTT. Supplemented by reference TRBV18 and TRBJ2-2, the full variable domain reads NAGVMQNPRHLVRRRGQEARLRCSPMKGHSHVYWYRQLPEEGLKFMVYLQKENIIDESGMPKERFSAEFPKEGPSILRIQQVVRGDSAAYFCASSPGTLNTGELFFGEGSRLTVL.

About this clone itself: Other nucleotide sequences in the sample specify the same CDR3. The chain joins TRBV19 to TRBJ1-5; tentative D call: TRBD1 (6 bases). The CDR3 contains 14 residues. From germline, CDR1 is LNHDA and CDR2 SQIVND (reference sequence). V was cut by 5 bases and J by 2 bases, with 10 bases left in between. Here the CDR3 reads CASSEQGGNQPQHF. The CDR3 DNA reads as TGTGCCAGTAGTGAACAGGGAGGCAATCAGCCCCAGCATTTT.

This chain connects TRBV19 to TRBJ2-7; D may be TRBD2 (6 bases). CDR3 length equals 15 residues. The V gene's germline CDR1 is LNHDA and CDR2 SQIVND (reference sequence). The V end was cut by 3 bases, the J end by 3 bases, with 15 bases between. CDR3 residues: CASSISTRGYYEQYF. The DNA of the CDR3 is TGTGCCAGTAGTATCTCAACCCGGGGGTACTACGAGCAGTACTTC.

As DNA, the CDR3 is TGTGCCAGCAGCCTCTCAGGGAACTCTGGGGCCAACGTCCTGACTTTC. This sequence encodes CASSLSGNSGANVLTF. The chain combines TRBV14 with TRBJ2-6; weak D call: TRBD1 (5 bases). The CDR3 extends over 16 amino acids. CDR1 is SGHDN, CDR2 FVKESK, per germline. With 4 bases removed from V and 0 bases from J, the gap between germline ends came to 10 bases.

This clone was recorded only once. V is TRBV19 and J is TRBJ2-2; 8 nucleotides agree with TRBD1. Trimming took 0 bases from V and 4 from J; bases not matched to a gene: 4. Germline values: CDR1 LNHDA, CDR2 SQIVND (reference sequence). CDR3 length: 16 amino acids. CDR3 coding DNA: TGTGCCAGTAGTATAGATGGGACAGGCGGCACCGGGGAGCTGTTTTTT. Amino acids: CASSIDGTGGTGELFF.

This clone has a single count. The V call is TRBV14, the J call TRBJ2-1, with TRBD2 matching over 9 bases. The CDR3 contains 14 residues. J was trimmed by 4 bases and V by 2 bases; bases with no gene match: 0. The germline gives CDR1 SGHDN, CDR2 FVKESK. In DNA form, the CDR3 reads TGTGCCAGCAGCCAACTAGCGGGGTACAATGAGCAGTTCTTC. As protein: CASSQLAGYNEQFF.

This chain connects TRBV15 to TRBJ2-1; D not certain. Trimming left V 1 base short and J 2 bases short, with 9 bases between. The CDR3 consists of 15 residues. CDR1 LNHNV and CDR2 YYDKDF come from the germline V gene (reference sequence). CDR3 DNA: TGTGCCACCAGCAGAGCACCGGGCGCCTACAATGAGCAGTTCTTC. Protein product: CATSRAPGAYNEQFF.

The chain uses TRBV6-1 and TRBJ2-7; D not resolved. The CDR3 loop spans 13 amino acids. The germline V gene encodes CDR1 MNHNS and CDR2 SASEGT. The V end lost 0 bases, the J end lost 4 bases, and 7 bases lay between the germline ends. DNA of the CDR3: TGTGCCAGCAGTGAAGCCGACGGATACGAGCAGTACTTC. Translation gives CASSEADGYEQYF.

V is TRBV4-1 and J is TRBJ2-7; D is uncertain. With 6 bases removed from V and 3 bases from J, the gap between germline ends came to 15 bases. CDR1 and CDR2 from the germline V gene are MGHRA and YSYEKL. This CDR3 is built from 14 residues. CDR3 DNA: TGCGCCAGCAGGCCGGGCCCAGCCCTCTACGAGCAGTACTTC. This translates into CASRPGPALYEQYF.

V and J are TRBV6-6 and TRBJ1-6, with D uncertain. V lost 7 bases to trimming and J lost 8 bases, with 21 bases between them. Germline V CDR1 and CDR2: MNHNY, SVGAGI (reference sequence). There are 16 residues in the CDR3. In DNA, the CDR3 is TGTGCCAGCATAAAACCCGGTGGTGGTGGACATTCACCCCTCCACTTT. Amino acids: CASIKPGGGGHSPLHF.

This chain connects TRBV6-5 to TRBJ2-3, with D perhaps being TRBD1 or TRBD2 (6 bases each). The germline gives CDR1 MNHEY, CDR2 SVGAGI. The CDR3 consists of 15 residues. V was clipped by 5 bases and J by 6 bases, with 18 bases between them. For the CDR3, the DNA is TGTGCCAGCAGTCCCAGGGGAGCCGGGGGCGATACGCAGTATTTT. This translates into CASSPRGAGGDTQYF.

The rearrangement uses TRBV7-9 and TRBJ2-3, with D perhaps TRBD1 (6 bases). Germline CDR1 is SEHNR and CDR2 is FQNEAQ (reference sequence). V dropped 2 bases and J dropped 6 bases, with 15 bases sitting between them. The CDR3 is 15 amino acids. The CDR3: CASSLTGLRSDTQYF. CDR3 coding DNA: TGTGCCAGCAGCTTAACAGGGTTACGTTCCGATACGCAGTATTTT.